This paragraph reports one T cell receptor beta chain. Its specificity is not known. The data were taken from a study of OX40 agonist ivuxolimab in advanced cancers. Points from the study as a whole: Expansion of clones was among the lowest in partial responders at 0.1-3.0 mg/kg. Relative to CD4+, CD8+ T cells held more expanded clones on average.

Using immunoSEQ multiplex PCR, the repertoire was profiled, and TCRdb retains in-frame clones only, with some absent. This sample yields 35,000 to 45,000 clones, of which about 79% are seen a single time; roughly 20% belongs to the top ten. Germline V CDR1 and CDR2: SEHNR, FQNEAQ (reference sequence). Trimming at V came to 2 bases and at J to 2 bases, leaving 8 bases not matched to a gene. This CDR3 is 16 amino acids long. The sample was CD4+ or CD8+ T cells sorted from blood, taken in a trial of the OX40 agonist ivuxolimab. The receptor's source is an adult with an advanced solid tumor such as melanoma, head and neck, liver or kidney cancer. This rearrangement joins TRBV7-9 to TRBJ1-2; 7 nucleotides agree with TRBD1. In DNA, the CDR3 is TGTGCCAGCAGCTTAAACCCCGGACAGGAAAACTATGGCTACACCTTC. As protein: CASSLNPGQENYGYTF.